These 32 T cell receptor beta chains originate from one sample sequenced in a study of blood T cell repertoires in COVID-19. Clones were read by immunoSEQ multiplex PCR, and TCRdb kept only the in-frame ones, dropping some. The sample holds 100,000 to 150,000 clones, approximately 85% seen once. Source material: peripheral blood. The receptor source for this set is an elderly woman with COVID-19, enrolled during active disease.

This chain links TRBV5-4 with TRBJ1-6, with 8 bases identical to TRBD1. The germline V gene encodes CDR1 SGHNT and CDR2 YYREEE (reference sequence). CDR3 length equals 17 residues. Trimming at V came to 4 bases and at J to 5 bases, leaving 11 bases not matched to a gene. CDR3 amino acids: CASSQGAGQIHNSPLHF. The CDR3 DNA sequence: TGTGCCAGCAGCCAGGGGGCCGGGCAGATACATAATTCACCCCTCCACTTT.

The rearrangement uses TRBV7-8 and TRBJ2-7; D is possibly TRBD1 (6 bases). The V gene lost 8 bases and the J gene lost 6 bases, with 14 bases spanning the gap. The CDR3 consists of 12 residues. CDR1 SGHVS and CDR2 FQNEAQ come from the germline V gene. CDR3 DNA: TGTGCCAGCTACGTACAGGGATGCGAGCAGTACTTC. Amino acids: CASYVQGCEQYF.

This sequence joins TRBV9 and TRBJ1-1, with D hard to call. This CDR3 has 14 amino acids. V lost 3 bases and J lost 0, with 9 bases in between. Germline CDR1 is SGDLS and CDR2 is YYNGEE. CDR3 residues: CASSAHTMNTEAFF. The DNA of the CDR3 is TGTGCCAGCAGCGCACATACGATGAACACTGAAGCTTTCTTT.

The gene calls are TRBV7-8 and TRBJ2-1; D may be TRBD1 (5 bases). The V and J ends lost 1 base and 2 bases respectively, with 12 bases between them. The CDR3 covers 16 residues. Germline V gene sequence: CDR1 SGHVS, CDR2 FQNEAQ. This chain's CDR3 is CASSLVAGIAYNEQFF. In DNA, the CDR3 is TGTGCCAGCAGCTTAGTTGCAGGGATTGCCTACAATGAGCAGTTCTTC.

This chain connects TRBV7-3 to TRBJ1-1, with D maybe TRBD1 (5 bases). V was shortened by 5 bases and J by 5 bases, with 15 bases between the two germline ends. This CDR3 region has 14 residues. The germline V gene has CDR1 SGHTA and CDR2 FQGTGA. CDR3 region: CASSADGQGTEAFF. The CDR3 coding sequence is TGTGCCAGCAGCGCGGATGGACAAGGGACTGAAGCTTTCTTT.

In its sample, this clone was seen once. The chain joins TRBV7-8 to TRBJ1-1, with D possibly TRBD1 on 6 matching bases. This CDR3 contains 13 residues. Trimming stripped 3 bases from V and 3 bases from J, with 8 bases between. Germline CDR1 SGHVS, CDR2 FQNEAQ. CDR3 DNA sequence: TGTGCCAGCAGCTTGACAGGTTACACTGAAGCTTTCTTT. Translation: CASSLTGYTEAFF.

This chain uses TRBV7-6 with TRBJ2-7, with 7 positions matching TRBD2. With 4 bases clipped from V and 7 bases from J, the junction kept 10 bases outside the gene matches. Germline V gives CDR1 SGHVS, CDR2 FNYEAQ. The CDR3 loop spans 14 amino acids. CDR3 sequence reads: CASSSSGGNGEQYF. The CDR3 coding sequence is TGTGCCAGCAGCTCCTCGGGGGGTAACGGAGAGCAGTACTTC.

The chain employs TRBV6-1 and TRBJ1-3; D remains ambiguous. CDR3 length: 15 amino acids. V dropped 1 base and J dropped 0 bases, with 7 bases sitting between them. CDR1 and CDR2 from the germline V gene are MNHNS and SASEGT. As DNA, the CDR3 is TGTGCCAGCAGTGAAGGAGTCTACTCTGGAAACACCATATATTTT. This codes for CASSEGVYSGNTIYF.

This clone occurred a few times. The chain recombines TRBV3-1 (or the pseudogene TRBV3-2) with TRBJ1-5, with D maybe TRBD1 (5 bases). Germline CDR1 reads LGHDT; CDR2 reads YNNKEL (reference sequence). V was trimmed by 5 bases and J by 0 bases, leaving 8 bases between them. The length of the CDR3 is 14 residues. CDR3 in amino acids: CASSAQGSNQPQHF. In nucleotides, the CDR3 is TGTGCCAGCAGCGCCCAGGGTAGCAATCAGCCCCAGCATTTT.

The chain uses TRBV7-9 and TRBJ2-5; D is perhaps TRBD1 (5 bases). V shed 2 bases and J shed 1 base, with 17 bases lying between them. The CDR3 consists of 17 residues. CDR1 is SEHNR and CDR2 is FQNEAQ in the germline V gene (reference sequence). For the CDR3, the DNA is TGTGCCAGCAGCTTACATCTTGGGGCTTCCAGCCAAGAGACCCAGTACTTC. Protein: CASSLHLGASSQETQYF.

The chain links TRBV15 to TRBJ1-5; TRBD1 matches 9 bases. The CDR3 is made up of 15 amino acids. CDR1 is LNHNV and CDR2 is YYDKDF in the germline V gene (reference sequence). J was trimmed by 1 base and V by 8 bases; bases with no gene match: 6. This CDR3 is CATGTGSRSNQPQHF. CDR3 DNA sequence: TGTGCCACCGGGACAGGGAGTCGGAGCAATCAGCCCCAGCATTTT. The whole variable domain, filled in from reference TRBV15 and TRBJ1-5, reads DAMVIQNPRYQVTQFGKPVTLSCSQTLNHNVMYWYQQKSSQAPKLLFHYYDKDFNNEADTPDNFQSRRPNTSFCFLDIRSPGLGDTAMYLCATGTGSRSNQPQHFGDGTRLSIL.

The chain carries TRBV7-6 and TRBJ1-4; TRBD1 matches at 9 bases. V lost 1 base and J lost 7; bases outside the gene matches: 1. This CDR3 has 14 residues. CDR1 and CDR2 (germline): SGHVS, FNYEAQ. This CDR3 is CASSLVQGAEKLFF. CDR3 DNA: TGTGCCAGCAGCTTAGTACAGGGGGCTGAAAAACTGTTTTTT.

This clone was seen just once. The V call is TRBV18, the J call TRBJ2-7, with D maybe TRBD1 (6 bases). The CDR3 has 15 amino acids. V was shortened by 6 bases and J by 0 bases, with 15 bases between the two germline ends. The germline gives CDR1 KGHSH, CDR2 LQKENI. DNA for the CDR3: TGTGCCAGCTCCCCTGGGGGCCAATCCTCCTACGAGCAGTACTTC. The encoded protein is CASSPGGQSSYEQYF.

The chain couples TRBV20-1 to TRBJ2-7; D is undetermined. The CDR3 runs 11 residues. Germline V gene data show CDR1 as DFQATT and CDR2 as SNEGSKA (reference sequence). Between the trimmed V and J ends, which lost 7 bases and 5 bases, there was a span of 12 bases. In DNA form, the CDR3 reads TGCAGTGTTGCGCAACCCAACGAGCAGTACTTC. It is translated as CSVAQPNEQYF.

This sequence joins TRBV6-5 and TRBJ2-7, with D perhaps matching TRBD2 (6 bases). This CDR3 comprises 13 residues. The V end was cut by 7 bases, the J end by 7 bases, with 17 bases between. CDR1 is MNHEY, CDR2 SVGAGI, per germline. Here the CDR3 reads CASTRDQGGEQYF. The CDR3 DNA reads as TGTGCCAGCACCCGAGACCAAGGAGGGGAGCAGTACTTC.

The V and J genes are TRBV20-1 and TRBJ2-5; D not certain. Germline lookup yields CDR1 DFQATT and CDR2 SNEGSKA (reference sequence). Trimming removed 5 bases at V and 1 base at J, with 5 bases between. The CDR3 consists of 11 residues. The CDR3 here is CSAFSQETQYF. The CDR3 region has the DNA TGCAGTGCTTTCAGCCAAGAGACCCAGTACTTC.

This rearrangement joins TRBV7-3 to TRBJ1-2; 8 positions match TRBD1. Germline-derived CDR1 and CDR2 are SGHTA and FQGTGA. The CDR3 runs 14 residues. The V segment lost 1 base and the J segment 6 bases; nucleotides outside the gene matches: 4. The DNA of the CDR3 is TGTGCCAGCAGCTTAAGTGCGACAGGGGATGGCTACACCTTC. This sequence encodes CASSLSATGDGYTF.

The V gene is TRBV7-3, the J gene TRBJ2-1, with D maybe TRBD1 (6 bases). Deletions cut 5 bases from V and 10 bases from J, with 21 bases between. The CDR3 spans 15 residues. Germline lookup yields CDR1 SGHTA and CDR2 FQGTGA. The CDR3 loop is CASSTQSGTIGEQFF. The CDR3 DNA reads TGTGCCAGCAGCACCCAATCCGGGACAATCGGGGAGCAGTTCTTC.

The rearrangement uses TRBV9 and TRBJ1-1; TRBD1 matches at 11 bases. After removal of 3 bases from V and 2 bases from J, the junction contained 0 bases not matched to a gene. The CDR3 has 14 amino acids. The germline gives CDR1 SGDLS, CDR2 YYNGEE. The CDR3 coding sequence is TGTGCCAGCAGCGGGACAGGGGGCAACACTGAAGCTTTCTTT. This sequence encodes CASSGTGGNTEAFF.

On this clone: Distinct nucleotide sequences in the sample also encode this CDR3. In DNA, the CDR3 is TGTGCCAGCAGCTTAGAAGGGGGCACTGAAGCTTTCTTT. Its protein product is CASSLEGGTEAFF. V usage is TRBV7-9 and J usage is TRBJ1-1; D might be TRBD1 (6 bases). V was shortened by 1 base and J by 4 bases, with 7 bases between the two germline ends. The CDR3 contains 13 residues. Germline lookup yields CDR1 SEHNR and CDR2 FQNEAQ (reference sequence).

The CDR3 bases are TGCGCCAGCAGCTTAGGAGGGGCCCTTGAAGCTTTCTTT. This sequence encodes CASSLGGALEAFF. The V call is TRBV5-1, the J call TRBJ1-1; maybe TRBD1 (5 bases). The CDR3 runs 13 residues. CDR1 and CDR2 from the germline V gene are SGHRS and YFSETQ. With 2 bases removed from V and 7 bases from J, the gap between germline ends came to 12 bases.

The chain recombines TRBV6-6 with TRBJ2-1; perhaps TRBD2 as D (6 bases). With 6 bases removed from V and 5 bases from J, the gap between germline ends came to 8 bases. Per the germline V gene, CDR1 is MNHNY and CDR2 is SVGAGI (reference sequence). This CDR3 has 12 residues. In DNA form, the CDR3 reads TGTGCCAGCAGGGCGGGAAACAATGAGCAGTTCTTC. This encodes CASRAGNNEQFF.

The CDR3 DNA sequence: TGTGCCAGCGGGGGATGGGGACAGGGACCCATTCAGTACTTC. Its translation: CASGGWGQGPIQYF. This sequence joins TRBV25-1 and TRBJ2-4; 9 nucleotides align to TRBD1. This CDR3 has 14 amino acids. Germline CDR1 is MGHDK and CDR2 is SYGVNS. V lost 8 bases and J lost 9; bases outside the gene matches: 11.

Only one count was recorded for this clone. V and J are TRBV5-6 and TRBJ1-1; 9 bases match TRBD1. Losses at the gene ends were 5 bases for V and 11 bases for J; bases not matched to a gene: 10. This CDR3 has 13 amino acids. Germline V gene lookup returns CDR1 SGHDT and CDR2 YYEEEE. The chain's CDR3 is CASRIQGAIVAFF. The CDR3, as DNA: TGTGCCAGCAGGATACAGGGGGCAATAGTGGCTTTCTTT.

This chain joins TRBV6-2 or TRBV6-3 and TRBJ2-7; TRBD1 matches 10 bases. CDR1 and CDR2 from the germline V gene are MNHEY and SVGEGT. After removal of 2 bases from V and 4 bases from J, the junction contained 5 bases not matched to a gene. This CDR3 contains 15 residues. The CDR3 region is CASSYREDRGYEQYF. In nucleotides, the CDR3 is TGTGCCAGCAGTTACCGGGAGGACAGGGGGTACGAGCAGTACTTC.

This chain's CDR3 is CSASLWEEQYF. The CDR3 DNA reads TGCAGTGCTAGTTTGTGGGAGGAGCAGTACTTC. V and J are TRBV20-1 and TRBJ2-7; possible D gene TRBD2, 5 bases. Germline CDR1 DFQATT, CDR2 SNEGSKA (reference sequence). The CDR3 runs to 11 residues. The V end was cut by 3 bases, the J end by 7 bases, with 10 bases between.

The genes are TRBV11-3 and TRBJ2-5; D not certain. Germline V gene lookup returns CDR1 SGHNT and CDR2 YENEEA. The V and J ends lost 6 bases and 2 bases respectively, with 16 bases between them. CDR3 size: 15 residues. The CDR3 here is CASSPRPSGQETQYF. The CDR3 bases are TGTGCCAGCAGTCCCCGTCCGTCCGGGCAAGAGACCCAGTACTTC.

The CDR3 is CASSPMLNTEAFF. The CDR3 bases are TGCGCCAGCAGCCCCATGTTGAACACTGAAGCTTTCTTT. This sequence joins TRBV5-1 and TRBJ1-1, with D unclear. V lost 4 bases and J 0 bases, leaving 7 bases between the germline ends. From germline, CDR1 is SGHRS and CDR2 YFSETQ. CDR3 length: 13 residues.

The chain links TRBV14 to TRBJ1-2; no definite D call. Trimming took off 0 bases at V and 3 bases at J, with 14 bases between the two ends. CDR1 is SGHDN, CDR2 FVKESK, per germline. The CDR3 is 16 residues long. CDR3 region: CASSQDRLNTDYGYTF. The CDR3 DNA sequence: TGTGCCAGCAGCCAAGACCGATTAAACACAGACTATGGCTACACCTTC.

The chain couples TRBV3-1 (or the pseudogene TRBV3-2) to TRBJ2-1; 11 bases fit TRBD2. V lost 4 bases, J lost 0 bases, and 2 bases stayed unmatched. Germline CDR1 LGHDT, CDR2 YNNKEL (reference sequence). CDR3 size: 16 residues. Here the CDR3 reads CASSLGTSGSYNEQFF. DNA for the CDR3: TGTGCCAGCAGCCTCGGGACTAGCGGCTCCTACAATGAGCAGTTCTTC.

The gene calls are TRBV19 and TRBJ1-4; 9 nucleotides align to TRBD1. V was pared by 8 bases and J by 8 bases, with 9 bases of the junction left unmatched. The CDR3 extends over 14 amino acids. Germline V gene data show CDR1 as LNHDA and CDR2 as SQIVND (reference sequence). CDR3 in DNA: TGTGCCAGTTGCCGGACAGGGGTTCAGGAAAAACTGTTTTTT. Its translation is CASCRTGVQEKLFF.

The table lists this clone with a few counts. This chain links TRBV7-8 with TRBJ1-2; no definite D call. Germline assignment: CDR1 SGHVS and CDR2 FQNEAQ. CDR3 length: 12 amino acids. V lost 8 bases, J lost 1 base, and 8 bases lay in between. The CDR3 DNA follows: TGTGCCAGCGGAGAGATTAACTATGGCTACACCTTC. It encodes CASGEINYGYTF. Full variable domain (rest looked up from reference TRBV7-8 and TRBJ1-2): GAGVSQSPRYKVAKRGQDVALRCDPISGHVSLFWYQQALGQGPEFLTYFQNEAQLDKSGLPSDRFFAERPEGSVSTLKIQRTQQEDSAVYLCASGEINYGYTFGSGTRLTVV.